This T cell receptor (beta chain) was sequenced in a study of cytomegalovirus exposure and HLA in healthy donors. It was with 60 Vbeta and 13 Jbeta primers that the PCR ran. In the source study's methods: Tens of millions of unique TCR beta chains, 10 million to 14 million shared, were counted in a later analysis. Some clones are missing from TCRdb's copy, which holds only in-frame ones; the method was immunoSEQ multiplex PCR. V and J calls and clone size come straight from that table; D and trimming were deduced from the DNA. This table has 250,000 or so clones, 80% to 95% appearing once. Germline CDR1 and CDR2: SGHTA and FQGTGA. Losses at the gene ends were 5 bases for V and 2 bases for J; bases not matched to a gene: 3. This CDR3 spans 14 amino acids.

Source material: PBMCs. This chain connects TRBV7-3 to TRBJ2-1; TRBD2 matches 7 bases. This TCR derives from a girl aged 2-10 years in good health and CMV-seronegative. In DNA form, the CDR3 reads TGTGCCAGCAGCCCTGGACTAGCCTACAATGAGCAGTTCTTC. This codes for CASSPGLAYNEQFF.